One sample yielded the 8 T cell receptor beta chains listed below, sequenced in a study of regulatory T cells in long-lasting Graves disease. Time point denoted: newly diagnosed GD, antithyroid drugs for less than 3 months. PBMC-extracted RNA yielded the TCR library. Construction of the TCR beta libraries employed iRepertoire HTBI primers in conjunction with Arm-PCR of CDR3 regions. TCRdb independently ran MiXCR on the multiplex PCR reads; one entry per CDR3 protein. This sample has more than 400,000 distinct CDR3 sequences, with 15% to 20% found just once. These data were also filed under a second study, of T cells in Graves' hyperthyroidism and ophthalmopathy.

Source: peripheral blood mononuclear cells (PBMCs), taken at new diagnosis, from a patient treated with antithyroid drugs. The receptors were sampled from a woman in her twenties or thirties with Graves disease.

This clonotype has a count of ten or more. The J gene is TRBJ1-5, the V gene TRBV28; a possible D gene is TRBD1 (5 bases). V lost 2 bases and J 6 bases, leaving 17 bases between the germline ends. The CDR3 consists of 16 residues. CDR1 MDHEN and CDR2 SYDVKM come from the germline V gene. CDR3 residues: CASSLRGASISQPQHF. The CDR3 bases are TGTGCCAGCAGTTTACGGGGCGCTTCGATCTCTCAGCCCCAGCATTTT.

The chain has TRBV5-1 and TRBJ2-7, with D maybe TRBD2 (6 bases). Between the trimmed V and J ends, which lost 4 bases and 0 bases, there was a span of 14 bases. The CDR3 is 15 amino acids. CDR1 and CDR2 (germline): SGHRS, YFSETQ. The CDR3 sequence: CASSRNSGSSYEQYF. Here the CDR3 DNA reads TGCGCCAGCAGCCGGAATAGCGGAAGCTCCTACGAGCAGTACTTC.

This clonotype has just a few counts. The CDR3 is CASSIILAGNGELFF. Written as DNA, the CDR3 is TGTGCCAGCAGCATAATACTAGCGGGAAACGGGGAGCTGTTTTTT. The genes are TRBV7-9 and TRBJ2-2; 10 nucleotides match TRBD2. Looked up from germline, CDR1 is SEHNR and CDR2 is FQNEAQ (reference sequence). V shed 5 bases, J shed 7 bases, and the junction held 7 bases outside the gene matches. This CDR3 spans 15 amino acids.

This chain links TRBV6-1 with TRBJ2-7; weak D call: TRBD2 (5 bases). This CDR3 region has 15 residues. Germline V gives CDR1 MNHNS, CDR2 SASEGT. The V and J ends lost 5 bases and 3 bases respectively, with 17 bases between them. The CDR3 DNA reads as TGTGCCAGCAGTCTAGAGGGAAGGGTGGACTACGAGCAGTACTTC. This gives the protein CASSLEGRVDYEQYF.

This clonotype has at least ten counts. This chain uses TRBV5-1 with TRBJ2-4, with D maybe TRBD2 (7 bases). With 4 bases removed from V and 1 base from J, the gap between germline ends came to 15 bases. Germline values: CDR1 SGHRS, CDR2 YFSETQ. The CDR3 extends over 16 amino acids. CDR3 loop: CASSGGGSWAKNIQYF. The CDR3 coding sequence is TGCGCCAGCAGCGGGGGGGGCTCCTGGGCCAAAAACATTCAGTACTTC. The variable domain in full, completed from reference TRBV5-1 and TRBJ2-4, reads KAGVTQTPRYLIKTRGQQVTLSCSPISGHRSVSWYQQTPGQGLQFLFEYFSETQRNKGNFPGRFSGRQFSNSRSEMNVSTLELGDSALYLCASSGGGSWAKNIQYFGAGTRLSVL.

This clonotype was detected ten times or more. This chain uses TRBV7-8 with TRBJ1-1; tentatively, D is TRBD1 (6 bases). Trimming pared 4 bases from V and 2 bases from J, leaving 11 bases between. Germline V lookup: CDR1 SGHVS, CDR2 FQNEAQ. The CDR3 length is 14 residues. The CDR3 sequence: CASSSQGPNTEAFF. The CDR3 DNA reads as TGTGCCAGCAGCTCGCAGGGGCCTAACACTGAAGCTTTCTTT.

This chain uses TRBV14 with TRBJ2-6, with D hard to call. This CDR3 comprises 15 residues. CDR1 and CDR2 (germline): SGHDN, FVKESK. V was shortened by 8 bases and J by 0 bases, with 11 bases between the two germline ends. The CDR3 is CASSGPSSGANVLTF. For the CDR3, the DNA is TGTGCCAGCTCAGGCCCATCCTCTGGGGCCAACGTCCTGACTTTC.

This clonotype was detected ten times or more. The chain employs TRBV28 and TRBJ2-7; possibly TRBD2 for D (5 bases). Germline CDR1 is MDHEN and CDR2 is SYDVKM. This CDR3 comprises 12 residues. Deletions cut 3 bases from V and 5 bases from J, with 8 bases between. The CDR3 is CASSFTRDEQYF. DNA of the CDR3: TGTGCCAGCAGTTTTACTAGAGACGAGCAGTACTTC.